A single sample is the source of the 8 T cell receptor beta chains below, sequenced in a study of T cell responses to AZD1222 COVID-19 vaccine. Using immunoSEQ multiplex PCR, the repertoire was profiled, and TCRdb retains in-frame clones only, with some absent. The table lists tens of thousands of clones, approximately 86% of them singletons, with roughly 7.2% in the top ten. Material: peripheral blood, obtained 28 days after the second AZD1222 dose. These TCRs come from an adult who received the AZD1222 COVID-19 vaccine.

V usage is TRBV19 and J usage is TRBJ1-5; TRBD1 matches 9 bases. This CDR3 is built from 15 residues. CDR1 LNHDA and CDR2 SQIVND come from the germline V gene (reference sequence). The trim removed 4 bases at V and 6 bases at J, leaving 7 bases unmatched. The CDR3 spells CASSTTGQGLQPQHF. Written as DNA, the CDR3 is TGTGCCAGTAGTACTACCGGACAGGGGCTTCAGCCCCAGCATTTT.

The rearrangement links TRBV20-1 to TRBJ2-5, with 8 bases matching TRBD1. The germline V gene has CDR1 DFQATT and CDR2 SNEGSKA (reference sequence). The CDR3 has 14 residues. Trimming cost V 3 bases and J 5 bases; bases outside gene matches: 8. This chain's CDR3 is CSASKTGAMETQYF. Here the CDR3 DNA reads TGCAGTGCTAGTAAGACAGGGGCGATGGAGACCCAGTACTTC.

The rearrangement links TRBV11-2 to TRBJ2-3, with D possibly TRBD2 on 5 matching bases. The CDR3 extends over 15 amino acids. V was cut by 1 base and J by 4 bases, with 12 bases left in between. CDR1 SGHAT and CDR2 FQNNGV come from the germline V gene. In nucleotides, the CDR3 is TGTGCCAGCAGCTTAGGGCCTAGCATCCCAGATACGCAGTATTTT. It specifies CASSLGPSIPDTQYF.

About this clone: The same CDR3 also results from other DNA sequences found in this sample. The V and J genes are TRBV18 and TRBJ2-5; D is unclear. The CDR3 runs to 13 residues. V lost 3 bases and J 5 bases, leaving 10 bases between the germline ends. CDR1 KGHSH and CDR2 LQKENI come from the germline V gene. The CDR3 DNA follows: TGTGCCAGCTCACCTCAAAACGGGGAGACCCAGTACTTC. As protein: CASSPQNGETQYF.

This clone occurred a few times. This rearrangement joins TRBV27 to TRBJ1-5; no definite D call. V lost 2 bases and J 2 bases, leaving 7 bases between the germline ends. Germline V gene sequence: CDR1 MNHEY, CDR2 SMNVEV (reference sequence). This CDR3 spans 14 amino acids. CDR3 region: CASSLPSGNQPQHF. The DNA of the CDR3 is TGTGCCAGCAGTTTACCTTCAGGCAATCAGCCCCAGCATTTT.

The chain couples TRBV5-1 to TRBJ2-7, with D unresolved. Germline V gene data show CDR1 as SGHRS and CDR2 as YFSETQ. The CDR3 is made up of 13 amino acids. Trimming stripped 0 bases from V and 1 base from J, with 5 bases between. CDR3 in amino acids: CASSLVDSYEQYF. CDR3 nucleotides: TGCGCCAGCAGCTTGGTCGATTCCTACGAGCAGTACTTC.

The chain links TRBV29-1 to TRBJ2-2; 9 nucleotides match TRBD1. Germline CDR1 SQVTM, CDR2 ANQGSEA. Germline trimming cut 3 bases from V and 4 bases from J; bases unmatched to any gene: 6. This CDR3 has 15 residues. CDR3 amino acids: CSVEGTGRSTGELFF. In DNA form, the CDR3 reads TGCAGCGTTGAGGGGACAGGGAGGTCCACCGGGGAGCTGTTTTTT.

This rearrangement joins TRBV7-8 to TRBJ1-5; D is ambiguous. CDR1 and CDR2 (germline): SGHVS, FQNEAQ. Trimming pared 1 base from V and 7 bases from J, leaving 8 bases between. The CDR3 has 13 amino acids. For the CDR3, the DNA is TGTGCCAGCAGCTTAGATGGCGGCCAGCCCCAGCATTTT. Translation: CASSLDGGQPQHF.